This TCR beta chain was captured by sequencing in a study of shared clonotypes between healthy human individuals. Only CD45RO-negative cells positively selected for CCR7 counted as naive CD8 cells, so terminally differentiated effector memory CD45RA+ cells were excluded. The study, taken as a whole, reports: It was observed that 4% to 6% of naive CD4 clonotypes were shared across several donors. Compared with clonotypes that all four donors shared, non-shared clonotypes had lower generation probabilities.

Germline lookup yields CDR1 MNHEY and CDR2 SVGAGI. V was trimmed by 6 bases and J by 4 bases, leaving 15 bases between them. This CDR3 region has 14 residues. Genomic DNA from each subset was divided evenly over several immunoSEQ plates. Produced via immunoSEQ multiplex PCR; TCRdb's table is partial and in-frame only. The data hold millions of clones, with about 95% observed a single time. With regard to this clone: Its antigen is undetermined.

The source material was naive CD8+ T cells sorted from blood. V gene TRBV6-5 combines with J gene TRBJ1-1; no reliable D call. This clonotype originated in a young man in good health. This CDR3 is CASRSPVAGTEAFF. CDR3 coding DNA: TGTGCCAGCAGGAGTCCGGTAGCGGGCACTGAAGCTTTCTTT.